These T cell receptor beta chains were read from a single sample in a study of blood T cell repertoires in COVID-19. The protocol was immunoSEQ multiplex PCR, while the TCRdb copy is restricted to in-frame clones and leaves out a portion. The data show 90,000 or so clones, around 88% seen once. Sequencing was carried out using peripheral blood. The receptors here all came from a man at least 80 years old with active or convalescent COVID-19. CDR3s include the opening cysteine and the closing phenylalanine or tryptophan. D genes are given only for firm matches. Size values are once, few and many counts, or a class for expanded clones, and some rows have none.

D gene	V gene	J gene	clone size	CDR3 DNA	CDR3 protein
.	TRBV4-1	TRBJ1-3	once	TGCGCCAGCAGCCAAGTGTATGGCCAGGATGGAAACACCATATATTTT	CASSQVYGQDGNTIYF
.	TRBV11-2	TRBJ2-1	once	TGTGCCAGCAGCTTACGGGTTTTTTGGGAGTCTGGCAATGAGCAGTTCTTC	CASSLRVFWESGNEQFF
TRBD2	TRBV5-1	TRBJ2-7	few	TGCGCCAGCAGCCCCACTGCGGGAGCCGGAGAGCAGTACTTC	CASSPTAGAGEQYF
.	TRBV5-8	TRBJ2-3	.	TGTGCCAGCAGCTTGTCCGGGACTGATACGCAGTATTTT	CASSLSGTDTQYF
.	TRBV19	TRBJ1-1	.	TGTGCCAGTAGTGTCGGGGGGTCTTTAAAAACTGAAGCTTTCTTT	CASSVGGSLKTEAFF
.	TRBV7-2	TRBJ1-3	.	TGTGCCAGCAGCTTTACGACTGGAGGAAACACCATATATTTT	CASSFTTGGNTIYF
.	TRBV9	TRBJ2-7	.	TGTGCCAGCAGCGCCCTGGGACAGGGAAGAATGACTAGCGGGCCGTACGAGCAGTACTTC	CASSALGQGRMTSGPYEQYF
.	TRBV11-2	TRBJ2-7	once	TGTGCCAGCAGCTCGGGACTCAACTACGAGCAGTACTTC	CASSSGLNYEQYF
TRBD2	TRBV19	TRBJ2-1	.	TGTGCCAGTAGTACTAGCGGGAGGATTGATGAGCAGTTCTTC	CASSTSGRIDEQFF
TRBD1	TRBV27	TRBJ1-1	once	TGTGCCAGCACTACACGACAGGGAGACTACACTGAAGCTTTCTTT	CASTTRQGDYTEAFF
TRBD2	TRBV29-1	TRBJ2-3	.	TGCACCGGGAGGGTTGATACGCAGTATTTT	CTGRVDTQYF
.	TRBV6-5	TRBJ2-1	.	TGTGCCAGCAGTTACTTACAGTTGCCCTACAATGAGCAGTTCTTC	CASSYLQLPYNEQFF
.	TRBV7-3	TRBJ1-2	.	TGTGCCAGCAGCCTTGGACAAGGGGACTATGGCTACACCTTC	CASSLGQGDYGYTF
.	TRBV30	TRBJ2-5	.	TGTGCCGGTGGGAGCGGCGAGTCGGGAGAGACCCAGTACTTC	CAGGSGESGETQYF
TRBD1	TRBV5-4	TRBJ2-7	.	TGTGCCAGCAGCTGGGACAGGGGGCCCTACGAGCAGTACTTC	CASSWDRGPYEQYF
.	TRBV5-1	TRBJ1-2	.	TGCGCCAGCAGCTCCGGGACACTGTCGGTCGGGCACTATGGCTACACCTTC	CASSSGTLSVGHYGYTF